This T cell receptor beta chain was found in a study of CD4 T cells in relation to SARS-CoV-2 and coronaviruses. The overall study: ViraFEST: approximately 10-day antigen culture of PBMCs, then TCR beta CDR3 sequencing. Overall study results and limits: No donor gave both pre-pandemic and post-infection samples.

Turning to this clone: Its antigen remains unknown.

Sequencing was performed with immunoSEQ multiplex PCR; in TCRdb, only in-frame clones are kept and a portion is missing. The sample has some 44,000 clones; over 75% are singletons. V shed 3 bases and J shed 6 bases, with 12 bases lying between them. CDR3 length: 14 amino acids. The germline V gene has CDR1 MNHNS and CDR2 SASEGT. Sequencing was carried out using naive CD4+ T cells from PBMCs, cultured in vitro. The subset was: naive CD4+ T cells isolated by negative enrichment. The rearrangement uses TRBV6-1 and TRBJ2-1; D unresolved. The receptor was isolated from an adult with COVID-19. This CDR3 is CASSDSGAPNEQFF. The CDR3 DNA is TGTGCCAGCAGTGATAGTGGAGCCCCCAATGAGCAGTTCTTC.